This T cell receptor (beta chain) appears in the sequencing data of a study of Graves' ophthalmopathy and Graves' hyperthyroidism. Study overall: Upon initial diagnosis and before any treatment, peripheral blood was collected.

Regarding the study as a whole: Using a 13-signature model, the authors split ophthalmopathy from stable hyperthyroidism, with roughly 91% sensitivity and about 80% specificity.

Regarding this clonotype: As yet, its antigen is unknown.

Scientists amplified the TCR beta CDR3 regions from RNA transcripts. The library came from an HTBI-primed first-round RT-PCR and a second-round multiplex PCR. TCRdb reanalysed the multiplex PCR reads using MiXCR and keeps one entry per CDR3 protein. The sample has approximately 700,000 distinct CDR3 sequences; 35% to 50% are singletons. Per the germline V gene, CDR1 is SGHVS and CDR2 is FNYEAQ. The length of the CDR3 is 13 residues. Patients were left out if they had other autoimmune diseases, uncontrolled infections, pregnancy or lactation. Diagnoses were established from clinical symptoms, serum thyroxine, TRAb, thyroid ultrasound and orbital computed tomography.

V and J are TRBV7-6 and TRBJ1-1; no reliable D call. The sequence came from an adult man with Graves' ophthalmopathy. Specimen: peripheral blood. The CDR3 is CARVSRAAAEAFF. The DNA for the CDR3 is TGTGCTAGAGTTTCACGGGCCGCGGCTGAAGCTTTCTTT.